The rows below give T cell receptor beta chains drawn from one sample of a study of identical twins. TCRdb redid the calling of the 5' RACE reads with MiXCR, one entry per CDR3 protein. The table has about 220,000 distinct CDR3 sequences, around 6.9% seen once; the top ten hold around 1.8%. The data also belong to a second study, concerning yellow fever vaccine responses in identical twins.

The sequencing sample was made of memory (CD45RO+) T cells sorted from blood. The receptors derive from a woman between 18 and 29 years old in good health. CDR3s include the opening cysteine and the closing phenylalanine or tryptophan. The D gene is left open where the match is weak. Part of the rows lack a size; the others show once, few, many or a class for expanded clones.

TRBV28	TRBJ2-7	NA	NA	CASSFSGRSYEQYF	TGTGCCAGCAGTTTCTCGGGGAGGTCCTACGAGCAGTACTTC
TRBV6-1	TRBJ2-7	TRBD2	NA	CASEEGGLAGGGYEQYF	TGTGCCAGCGAGGAAGGAGGACTAGCGGGAGGGGGCTACGAGCAGTACTTC
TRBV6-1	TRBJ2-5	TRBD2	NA	CASRRTSGSETQYF	TGTGCCAGCAGGAGGACTAGCGGGAGTGAGACCCAGTACTTC
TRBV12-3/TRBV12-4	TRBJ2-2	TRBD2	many	CASSLPPGLAGGLTGELFF	TGTGCCAGCAGTTTGCCACCGGGACTAGCGGGGGGGCTTACCGGGGAGCTGTTTTTT
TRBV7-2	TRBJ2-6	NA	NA	CASSSSGGANVLTF	TGTGCCAGCAGCTCCAGTGGTGGGGCCAACGTCCTGACTTTC
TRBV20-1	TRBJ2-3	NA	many	CSARALAMVGTDTQYF	TGCAGTGCTAGAGCTCTAGCCATGGTCGGGACAGATACGCAGTATTTT
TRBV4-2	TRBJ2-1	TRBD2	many	CASSPGLGSGRADFGYNEQFF	TGTGCCAGCAGCCCCGGGCTGGGTAGCGGGAGGGCCGATTTTGGGTACAATGAGCAGTTCTTC
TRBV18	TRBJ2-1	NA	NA	CASSPGEEQFF	TGTGCCAGCTCACCAGGGGAGGAGCAGTTCTTC
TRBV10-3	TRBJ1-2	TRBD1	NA	CAISELKPGQGRYGYTF	TGTGCCATCAGTGAGTTGAAACCGGGACAGGGTCGGTATGGCTACACCTTC
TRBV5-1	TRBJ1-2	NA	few	CASSLTGSGDYGYTF	TGCGCCAGCAGCTTAACAGGGTCAGGGGACTATGGCTACACCTTC
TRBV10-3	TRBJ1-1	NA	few	CAISGREVMNTEAFF	TGTGCCATCAGTGGACGAGAGGTGATGAACACTGAAGCTTTCTTT
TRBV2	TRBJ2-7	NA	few	CASSEQHQGQYF	TGTGCCAGCAGTGAACAGCATCAAGGGCAGTACTTC
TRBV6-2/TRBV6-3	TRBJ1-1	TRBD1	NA	CASRPTGGRLRAFF	TGTGCCAGCAGACCGACAGGGGGGAGACTTCGGGCTTTCTTT
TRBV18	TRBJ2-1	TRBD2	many	CASSPSGGSRSSYNEQFF	TGTGCCAGCTCACCCAGCGGGGGGAGTCGAAGCTCCTACAATGAGCAGTTCTTC
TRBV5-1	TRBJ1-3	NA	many	CASTRDGSGNTIYF	TGCGCCAGCACCCGGGACGGTTCTGGAAACACCATATATTTT
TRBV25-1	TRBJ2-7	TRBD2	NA	CASSITGTSGRALREQYF	TGTGCCAGCAGTATAACCGGGACTAGCGGGAGGGCTCTGCGGGAGCAGTACTTC
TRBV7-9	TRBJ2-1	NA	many	CASSLEGSGEQFF	TGTGCCAGCAGCTTAGAGGGGAGCGGTGAGCAGTTCTTC
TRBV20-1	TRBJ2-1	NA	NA	CSAISLYNEQFF	TGCAGTGCTATATCCCTTTACAATGAGCAGTTCTTC
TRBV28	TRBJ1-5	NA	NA	CASSSPEGRSNQPQHF	TGTGCCAGCAGTTCGCCGGAGGGCCGAAGCAATCAGCCCCAGCATTTT
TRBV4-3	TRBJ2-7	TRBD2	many	CASSQGTSQNYEQYF	TGCGCCAGCAGCCAGGGGACTAGCCAAAACTACGAGCAGTACTTC
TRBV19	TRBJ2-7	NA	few	CATSVGKAYEQYF	TGTGCCACCTCCGTCGGGAAAGCCTACGAGCAGTACTTC
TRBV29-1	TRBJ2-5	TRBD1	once	CSVLRDRGHLETQYF	TGCAGCGTCCTCCGGGACAGGGGGCATCTAGAGACCCAGTACTTC
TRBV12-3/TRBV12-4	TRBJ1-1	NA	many	CASSLVNGNTEAFF	TGTGCCAGCAGTTTAGTCAACGGGAACACTGAAGCTTTCTTT
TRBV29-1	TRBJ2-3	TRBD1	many	CSVTGASGTDTQYF	TGCAGCGTCACAGGGGCTTCAGGGACGGATACGCAGTATTTT
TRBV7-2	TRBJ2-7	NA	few	CASSLGDILSYEQYF	TGTGCCAGCAGCTTAGGAGACATCCTTTCCTACGAGCAGTACTTC
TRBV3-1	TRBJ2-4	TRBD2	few	CASSLRTSGGALAKNIQYF	TGTGCCAGCAGCCTCCGGACTAGCGGGGGGGCCCTAGCCAAAAACATTCAGTACTTC
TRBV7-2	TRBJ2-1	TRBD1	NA	CASSFLTGNYNEQFF	TGTGCCAGCAGCTTCCTGACAGGGAATTACAATGAGCAGTTCTTC
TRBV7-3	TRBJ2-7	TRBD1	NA	CASSSRTGSEQYF	TGTGCCAGCAGCTCAAGGACAGGGAGCGAGCAGTACTTC
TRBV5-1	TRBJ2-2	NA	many	CASSLKNTGELFF	TGCGCCAGCAGCTTGAAGAACACCGGGGAGCTGTTTTTT
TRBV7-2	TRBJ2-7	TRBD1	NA	CASSKTGTGWYEQYF	TGTGCCAGCAGCAAAACCGGGACAGGGTGGTATGAGCAGTACTTC
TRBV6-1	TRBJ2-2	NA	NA	CASSEMGKRNTGELFF	TGTGCCAGCAGTGAAATGGGGAAGCGGAACACCGGGGAGCTGTTTTTT
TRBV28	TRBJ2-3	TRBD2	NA	CASRGRLLAGGADTQYF	TGTGCCAGCAGGGGACGGCTACTAGCGGGAGGCGCAGATACGCAGTATTTT
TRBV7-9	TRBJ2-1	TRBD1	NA	CASSSSTDRGTYNEQFF	TGTGCCAGCAGCTCGTCCACCGACAGGGGCACCTACAATGAGCAGTTCTTC
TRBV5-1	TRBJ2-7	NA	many	CASSLHSYEQYF	TGCGCCAGCAGCTTGCATTCGTACGAGCAGTACTTC
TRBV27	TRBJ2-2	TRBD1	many	CASRGQLNTGELFF	TGTGCCAGCAGGGGACAGCTGAACACCGGGGAGCTGTTTTTT
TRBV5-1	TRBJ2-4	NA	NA	CASSLRAGNIQYF	TGCGCCAGCAGCTTGAGGGCGGGAAACATTCAGTACTTC
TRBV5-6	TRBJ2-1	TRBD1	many	CASSFQGASYNEQFF	TGTGCCAGCAGCTTCCAGGGGGCCTCCTACAATGAGCAGTTCTTC
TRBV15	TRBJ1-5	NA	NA	CATSRDRYSNQPQHF	TGTGCCACCAGCAGAGACAGATATAGCAATCAGCCCCAGCATTTT
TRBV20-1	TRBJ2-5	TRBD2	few	CSAQTPSGRQETQYF	TGCAGTGCTCAAACCCCCAGCGGGAGGCAAGAGACCCAGTACTTC
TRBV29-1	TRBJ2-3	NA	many	CSVAYFGRATDTQYF	TGCAGCGTTGCGTATTTCGGCAGGGCGACAGATACGCAGTATTTT
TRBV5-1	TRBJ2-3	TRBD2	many	CASSPGTSGRMDTQYF	TGCGCCAGCAGCCCCGGGACTAGCGGGAGAATGGATACGCAGTATTTT
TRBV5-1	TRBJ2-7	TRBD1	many	CASSLTSDRGEQYF	TGCGCCAGCAGCCTCACGTCGGACAGGGGCGAGCAGTACTTC
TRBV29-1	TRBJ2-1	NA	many	CSVGSALNEQFF	TGCAGCGTTGGGTCGGCGCTGAATGAGCAGTTCTTC
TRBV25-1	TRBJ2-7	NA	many	CASSDRGQAYEQYF	TGTGCCAGCAGTGACCGGGGACAAGCCTACGAGCAGTACTTC
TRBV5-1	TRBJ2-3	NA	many	CASSYGSSTDTQYF	TGCGCCAGCAGCTACGGTAGCAGCACAGATACGCAGTATTTT
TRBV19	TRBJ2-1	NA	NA	CASSIGNRNEQFF	TGTGCCAGTAGTATTGGCAACAGGAATGAGCAGTTCTTC
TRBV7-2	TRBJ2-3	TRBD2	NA	CASSISGAGTDTQYF	TGTGCCAGCAGCATTAGCGGGGCTGGCACAGATACGCAGTATTTT
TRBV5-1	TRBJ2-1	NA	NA	CASSPVAVEGYNEQFF	TGCGCCAGCAGCCCCGTAGCGGTCGAGGGGTACAATGAGCAGTTCTTC
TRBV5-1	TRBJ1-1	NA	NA	CASSLGGGRNTEAFF	TGCGCCAGCAGCTTGGGAGGGGGTCGGAACACTGAAGCTTTCTTT
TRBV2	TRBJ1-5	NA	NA	CASSDRGALQPQHF	TGTGCCAGCAGTGATCGAGGGGCGCTCCAGCCCCAGCATTTT
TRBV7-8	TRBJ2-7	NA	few	CASSFSGLRAYEQYF	TGTGCCAGCAGCTTTAGCGGTCTACGGGCCTACGAGCAGTACTTC
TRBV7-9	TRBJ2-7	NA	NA	CASSLGPQYEQYF	TGTGCCAGCAGCTTAGGTCCCCAGTACGAGCAGTACTTC
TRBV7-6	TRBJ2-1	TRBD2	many	CASSSSGSGYNEQFF	TGTGCCAGCAGCTCTAGCGGGAGTGGGTACAATGAGCAGTTCTTC
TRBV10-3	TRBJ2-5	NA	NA	CAISPTLETQYF	TGTGCCATCAGCCCCACATTGGAGACCCAGTACTTC
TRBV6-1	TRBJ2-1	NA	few	CASSRTAYNEQFF	TGTGCCAGCAGCAGGACAGCCTACAATGAGCAGTTCTTC
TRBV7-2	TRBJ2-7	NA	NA	CASSLGPHTGYEQYF	TGTGCCAGCAGCTTAGGGCCGCATACTGGGTACGAGCAGTACTTC
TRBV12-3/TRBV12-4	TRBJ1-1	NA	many	CASSLGTAEAFF	TGTGCCAGCAGTTTAGGGACCGCTGAAGCTTTCTTT
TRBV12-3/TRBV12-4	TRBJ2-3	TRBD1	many	CASSRTGSDTQYF	TGTGCCAGCAGTAGGACAGGGTCGGATACGCAGTATTTT
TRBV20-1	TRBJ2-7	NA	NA	CSAIWTGTTEHYF	TGCAGTGCTATATGGACAGGGACTACGGAGCATTACTTC
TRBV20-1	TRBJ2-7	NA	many	CSARDLMGRGDEQYF	TGCAGTGCTAGAGATCTAATGGGCAGGGGCGACGAGCAGTACTTC